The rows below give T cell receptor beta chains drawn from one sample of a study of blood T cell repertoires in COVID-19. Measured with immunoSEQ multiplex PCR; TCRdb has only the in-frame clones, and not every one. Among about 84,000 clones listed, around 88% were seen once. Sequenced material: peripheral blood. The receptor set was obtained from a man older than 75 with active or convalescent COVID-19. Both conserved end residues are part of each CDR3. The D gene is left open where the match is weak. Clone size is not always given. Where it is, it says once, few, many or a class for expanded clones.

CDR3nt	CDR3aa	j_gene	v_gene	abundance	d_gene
TGTGCCAGCAGCCCTTCGCGGACTAGCGGGAGCCATGAGCAGTTCTTC	CASSPSRTSGSHEQFF	TRBJ2-1	TRBV5-4	-	TRBD2
TGTGCCAGTAGTATCCAGGGGGTCGAAGCAGTTATGAGTGGCAATCAGCCCCAGCATTTT	CASSIQGVEAVMSGNQPQHF	TRBJ1-5	TRBV19	-	TRBD1
TGTGCCAGCAGTCGCCGCTACAGGGCCCAAAAAGAGACCCAGTACTTC	CASSRRYRAQKETQYF	TRBJ2-5	TRBV28	once	-
TGCGCCAGCAGCGACGGGATCTCTGACACCGGGGAGCTGTTTTTT	CASSDGISDTGELFF	TRBJ2-2	TRBV5-1	-	-
TGTGCCAGCAGTTTTCAGTTGGACAGGGAAGCTTTCTTT	CASSFQLDREAFF	TRBJ1-1	TRBV28	-	TRBD1
TGTGCCAGCCACGGGCGGGACTACTCCTACGAGCAGTACTTC	CASHGRDYSYEQYF	TRBJ2-7	TRBV28	-	TRBD2
TGTGCCAGCAGCTATCGACAGGGAAATTCACCCCTCCACTTT	CASSYRQGNSPLHF	TRBJ1-6	TRBV6-5	-	TRBD1
TGTGCCAGCAGTTTTAGTCTTCAGCCCCAGCATTTT	CASSFSLQPQHF	TRBJ1-5	TRBV12-3/TRBV12-4	-	-
TGTGCCAGCAGTTCTTGGACAGGGGAAGGAGAAAAACTGTTTTTT	CASSSWTGEGEKLFF	TRBJ1-4	TRBV6-5	-	TRBD1
TGTGCCAGCAGTTACGGAGGGGGCGGCATTGGTCAGCCCCAGCATTTT	CASSYGGGGIGQPQHF	TRBJ1-5	TRBV27	-	TRBD1
TGTGCCAGCAGCTTGACAGGGGCTAACACTGAAGCTTTCTTT	CASSLTGANTEAFF	TRBJ1-1	TRBV27	-	TRBD1
TGTGCCAGCAGCTTGGTTGGTGGCGGGGCTGAGCAGTTCTTC	CASSLVGGGAEQFF	TRBJ2-1	TRBV5-5	-	-
TGCGCCAGCAGTCAATCCAGATTTACCTACGAGCAGTACTTC	CASSQSRFTYEQYF	TRBJ2-7	TRBV23-1	-	-
TGTGCCAGCAGCCGAGTTCTAGGGAGACCAAATGAAAAACTGTTTTTT	CASSRVLGRPNEKLFF	TRBJ1-4	TRBV5-8	-	-
TGCGCCAGCAGCCAAAGGTCTAGCGCGGTCAATGAGCAGTTCTTC	CASSQRSSAVNEQFF	TRBJ2-1	TRBV4-3	-	-
TGTGCCTGTACGGGATTCCCGAACACCGGGGAGCTGTTTTTT	CACTGFPNTGELFF	TRBJ2-2	TRBV30	-	-
TGTGCCAGCAGCTTAGATCTAAATCAGCCCCAGCATTTT	CASSLDLNQPQHF	TRBJ1-5	TRBV11-2	-	-
TGCAGCGTGGGGGACAGGGGTGGAGAGACCCAGTACTTC	CSVGDRGGETQYF	TRBJ2-5	TRBV29-1	once	TRBD1
TGCACCAGCAGCCAAGGACTAGCGGGACCTCTCTACGAGCAGTACTTC	CTSSQGLAGPLYEQYF	TRBJ2-7	TRBV1	-	-
TGTGCCAGTAGAGCGTTTGGTGATGGCTACACCTTC	CASRAFGDGYTF	TRBJ1-2	TRBV19	-	-
TGTGCCAGCAGGAGGGTTGGGGGCGAAAAACTGTTTTTT	CASRRVGGEKLFF	TRBJ1-4	TRBV2	once	-
TGTGCCAGCAGTTACTCGACAACAGATACGCAGTATTTT	CASSYSTTDTQYF	TRBJ2-3	TRBV6-6	-	-
TGTGCCAGCAGTGCGGCGAATGAAAAACTGTTTTTT	CASSAANEKLFF	TRBJ1-4	TRBV7-9	few	-
TGTGCCATCAGTGATTGGAGGAGAGCTTTCTTT	CAISDWRRAFF	TRBJ1-1	TRBV10-3	-	-
TGTGCCAGCAGCTATCAGGGGGAGAATTCACCCCTCCACTTT	CASSYQGENSPLHF	TRBJ1-6	TRBV3-1/TRBV3-2	-	TRBD1
TGCAGCGTTGAAGTACAAAACTATGGCTACACCTTC	CSVEVQNYGYTF	TRBJ1-2	TRBV29-1	-	-
TGTGCCAGCAGCTTAGGGCCGACTAGCGGCACAGATACGCAGTATTTT	CASSLGPTSGTDTQYF	TRBJ2-3	TRBV7-7	-	TRBD2
TGTGCCAGCAGCCCCTCACCGGGGGTGCAGGGTGAGGGCAAGACCCAGTACTTC	CASSPSPGVQGEGKTQYF	TRBJ2-5	TRBV3-1/TRBV3-2	-	-
TGTGCCAGCAGCTTAGGAGGGCCGGGAGGGTCCCCAGATACGCAGTATTTT	CASSLGGPGGSPDTQYF	TRBJ2-3	TRBV7-2	-	TRBD2
TGTGCCAGCAGCCCCCAGGGGGCCTCCTACAATGAGCAGTTCTTC	CASSPQGASYNEQFF	TRBJ2-1	TRBV9	-	TRBD1
TGTGCCAGCCAGACAGGGGAGAATTCACCCCTCCACTTT	CASQTGENSPLHF	TRBJ1-6	TRBV27	-	TRBD1
TGTGCCAGCAGCCCCCGGACAGGGACCGGCAGCTACGAGCAGTACTTC	CASSPRTGTGSYEQYF	TRBJ2-7	TRBV7-2	-	TRBD1
TGTGCCACTACGAACAGGAACACCGGGGAGCTGTTTTTT	CATTNRNTGELFF	TRBJ2-2	TRBV6-5	-	-
TGTGCCTGGAGTGCGGGGAATGGCTACACCTTC	CAWSAGNGYTF	TRBJ1-2	TRBV30	-	-
TGTGCTAGTGCCATGACAGGGGTGAGCAATCAGCCCCAGCATTTT	CASAMTGVSNQPQHF	TRBJ1-5	TRBV12-5	-	TRBD1
TGCGCCAGCAGCCCTACCCAAGGGGGAACTGAAGCTTTCTTT	CASSPTQGGTEAFF	TRBJ1-1	TRBV5-1	few	-
TGCGCCAGCAGCACCCGGACAGGGGATGAAAAACTGTTTTTT	CASSTRTGDEKLFF	TRBJ1-4	TRBV5-1	-	TRBD1
TGTGCCAGCAGCCCCGGGACAGGGAGAAATGAAAAACTGTTTTTT	CASSPGTGRNEKLFF	TRBJ1-4	TRBV7-3	-	TRBD1
TGTGCCATCGGCCAGGGGATCTCTGGCTACACCTTC	CAIGQGISGYTF	TRBJ1-2	TRBV10-3	-	-
TGTGCCAGCAGTCTCCCCCGCATGGCCCAGCCCCAGCATTTT	CASSLPRMAQPQHF	TRBJ1-5	TRBV28	few	-
TGTGCCTGGAGTGTACTTAGGGAGTTTAATTCACCCCTCCACTTT	CAWSVLREFNSPLHF	TRBJ1-6	TRBV30	-	-
TGCAGCGTCGACCCGGGGGGAGGCACCGGGGAGCTGTTTTTT	CSVDPGGGTGELFF	TRBJ2-2	TRBV29-1	once	TRBD2
TGTGCCAGCAGCAAAGTGCCCGGGAGGGGGGTCAGCGACGAGCAGTACTTC	CASSKVPGRGVSDEQYF	TRBJ2-7	TRBV21-1	once	-
TGTGCCAGTAGTCGTAGTCACAGGGAAGACACTGAAGCTTTCTTT	CASSRSHREDTEAFF	TRBJ1-1	TRBV19	-	-
TGTGCCAGCAGTCCCGGGACATTGTACCAAGAGACCCAGTACTTC	CASSPGTLYQETQYF	TRBJ2-5	TRBV27	-	-